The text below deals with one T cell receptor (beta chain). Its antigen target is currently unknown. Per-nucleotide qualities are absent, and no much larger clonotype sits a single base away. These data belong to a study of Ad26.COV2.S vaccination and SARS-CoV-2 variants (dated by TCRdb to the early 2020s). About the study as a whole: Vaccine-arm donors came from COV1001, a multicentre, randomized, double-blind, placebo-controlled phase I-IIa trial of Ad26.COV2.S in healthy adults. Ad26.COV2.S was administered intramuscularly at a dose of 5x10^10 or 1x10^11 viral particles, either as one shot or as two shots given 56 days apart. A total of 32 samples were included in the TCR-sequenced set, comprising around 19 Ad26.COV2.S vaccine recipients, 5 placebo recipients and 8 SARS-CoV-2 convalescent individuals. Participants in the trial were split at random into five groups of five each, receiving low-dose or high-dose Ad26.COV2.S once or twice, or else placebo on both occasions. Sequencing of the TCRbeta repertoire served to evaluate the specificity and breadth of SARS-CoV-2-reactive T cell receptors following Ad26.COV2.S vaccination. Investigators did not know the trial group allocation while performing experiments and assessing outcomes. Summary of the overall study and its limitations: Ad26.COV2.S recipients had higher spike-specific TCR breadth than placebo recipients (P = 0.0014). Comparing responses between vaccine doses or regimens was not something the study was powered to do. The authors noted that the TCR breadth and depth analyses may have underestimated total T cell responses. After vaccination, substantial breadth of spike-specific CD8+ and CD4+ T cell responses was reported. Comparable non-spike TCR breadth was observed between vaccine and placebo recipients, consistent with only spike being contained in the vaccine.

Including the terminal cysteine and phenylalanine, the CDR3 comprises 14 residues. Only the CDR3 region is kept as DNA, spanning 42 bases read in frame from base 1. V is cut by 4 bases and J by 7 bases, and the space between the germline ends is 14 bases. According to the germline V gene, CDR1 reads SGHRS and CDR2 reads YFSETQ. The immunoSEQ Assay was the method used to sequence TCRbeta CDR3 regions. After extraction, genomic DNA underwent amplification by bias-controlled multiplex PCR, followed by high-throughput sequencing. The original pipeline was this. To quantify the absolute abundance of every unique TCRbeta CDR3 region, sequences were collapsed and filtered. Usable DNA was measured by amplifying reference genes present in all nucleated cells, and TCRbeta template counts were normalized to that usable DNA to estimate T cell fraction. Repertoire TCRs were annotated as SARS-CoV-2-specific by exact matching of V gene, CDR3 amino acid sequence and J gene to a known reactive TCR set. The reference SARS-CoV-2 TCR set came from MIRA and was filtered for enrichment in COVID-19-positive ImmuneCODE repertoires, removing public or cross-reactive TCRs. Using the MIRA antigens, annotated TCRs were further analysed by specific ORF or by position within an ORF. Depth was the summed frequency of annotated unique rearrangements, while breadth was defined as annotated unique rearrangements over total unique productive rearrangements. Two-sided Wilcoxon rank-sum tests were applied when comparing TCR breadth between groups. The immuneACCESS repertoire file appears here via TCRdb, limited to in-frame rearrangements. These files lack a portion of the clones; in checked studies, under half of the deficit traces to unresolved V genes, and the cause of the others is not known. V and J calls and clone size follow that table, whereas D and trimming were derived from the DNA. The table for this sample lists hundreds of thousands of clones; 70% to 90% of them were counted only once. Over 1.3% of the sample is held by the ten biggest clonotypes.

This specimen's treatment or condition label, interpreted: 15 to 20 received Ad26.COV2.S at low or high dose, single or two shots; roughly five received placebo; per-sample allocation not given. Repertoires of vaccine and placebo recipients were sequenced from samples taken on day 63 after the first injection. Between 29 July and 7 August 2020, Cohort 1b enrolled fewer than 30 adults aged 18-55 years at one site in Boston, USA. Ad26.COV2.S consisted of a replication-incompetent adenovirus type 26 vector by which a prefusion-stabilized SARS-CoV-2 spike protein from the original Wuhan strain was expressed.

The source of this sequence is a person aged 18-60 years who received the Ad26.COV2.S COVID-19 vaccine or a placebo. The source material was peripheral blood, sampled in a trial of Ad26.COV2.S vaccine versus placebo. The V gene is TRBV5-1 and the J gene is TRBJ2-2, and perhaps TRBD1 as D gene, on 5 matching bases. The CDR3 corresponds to CASSPLGPSGELFF. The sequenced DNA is TGCGCCAGCAGCCCGTTGGGGCCGAGCGGGGAGCTGTTTTTT.